The clone carrying this TCR beta chain came up once. Germline values: CDR1 LGHDT, CDR2 YNNKEL (reference sequence). The V and J ends lost 4 bases and 4 bases, in that order; junction bases with no gene match: 4. This CDR3 is 14 amino acids long. In the authors' workflow: It was from reference gene primer amplification that nucleated cell counts were estimated. Assay: immunoSEQ multiplex PCR; the TCRdb copy retains only in-frame clones and omits some. Clone size and the V and J calls come from that table; the DNA yielded D and trimming. Found here are about 59,000 clones, roughly 90% of them singletons; the top ten hold approximately 5%. This record belongs to a study of blood T cell repertoires in COVID-19.

This chain connects TRBV3-1 (or the pseudogene TRBV3-2) to TRBJ1-2, with TRBD1 matching over 9 bases. Sequenced material: peripheral blood. The sequence was obtained from a man older than 75 in a cohort sampled during active COVID-19. CDR3 sequence: CASSPTGGGYGYTF. As DNA, the CDR3 is TGTGCCAGCAGCCCAACAGGGGGCGGCTATGGCTACACCTTC.